This TCR beta chain was obtained from a study of cytomegalovirus exposure and HLA in healthy donors. Study results and caveats: Accounts indicate the classifier identified cytomegalovirus status with strong specificity and sensitivity. Later examination showed HLA-associated TCR beta chains had greater clonal expansion than equally common others. TCR beta sequences reportedly predicted most subjects' HLA-A and HLA-B alleles accurately. In a later analysis, DRB1 alleles had the most associated TCRs; HLA-C alleles the fewest.

Concerning this clone itself: No antigen is known for it.

CDR3 length: 13 residues. Germline CDR1 is SGHTA and CDR2 is FQGNSA. V was pared by 3 bases and J by 3 bases, with 6 bases between. This PCR relied on a set of 60 Vbeta primers and 13 Jbeta primers. Libraries were prepared by immunoSEQ multiplex PCR; TCRdb keeps only in-frame clonotypes and omits some of them. The sample consists of roughly 170,000 clones, around 80% of them appearing once. The clonotype comes from a man aged 18 to 30 in good health and CMV-seronegative. This rearrangement joins TRBV7-2 to TRBJ1-3; D remains unclear. Sequencing used PBMCs. The CDR3 DNA follows: TGTGCCAGCAGCTTGACTCTTGGAAACACCATATATTTT. Its protein is CASSLTLGNTIYF.